This T cell receptor beta chain was identified in a study of T cells after yellow fever vaccination. Notes on the study in general: The presence of abundant clonotypes contaminating from the bulk population was possible in FACS-sorted repertoires. Post-booster samples contained most primary-vaccination clones (approximately 96% CD4, about 87% CD8).

Germline V gives CDR1 SEHNR, CDR2 FQNEAQ (reference sequence). The CDR3 is 14 amino acids. V lost 5 bases, J lost 6 bases, and 6 bases stayed unmatched. TCR cDNA was made by 5'RACE template switching, adding a universal primer site and UMIs. Each CDR3 protein gets one entry after TCRdb re-called the 5' RACE reads with MiXCR. Found here are hundreds of thousands of distinct CDR3 sequences, 9% to 15% of them singletons; the top ten hold more than 13%. A few counts support this clonotype. Its target is not known. This sample comprised PBMCs, obtained on the day of the yellow fever booster vaccination. The rearrangement joins TRBV7-9 to TRBJ2-2; 7 bases agree with TRBD2. This TCR was sampled from a man aged 25-40 years who received the YFV17D yellow fever vaccine. This CDR3 reads CASSLGLAAGELFF. The CDR3 DNA reads TGTGCCAGCAGCCTGGGGCTAGCGGCCGGGGAGCTGTTTTTT. The variable domain in full, completed from reference TRBV7-9 and TRBJ2-2, reads DTGVSQNPRHKITKRGQNVTFRCDPISEHNRLYWYRQTLGQGPEFLTYFQNEAQLEKSRLLSDRFSAERPKGSFSTLEIQRTEQGDSAMYLCASSLGLAAGELFFGEGSRLTVL.